The next 2 T cell receptor beta chains were all read from a single sample in a study of T-cell memory formation after mild COVID-19. TCRdb redid the calling of the 5' RACE reads with MiXCR, one entry per CDR3 protein. The data hold about 400,000 distinct CDR3 sequences, with roughly a quarter observed a single time. Sequencing was performed on PBMCs or a T cell subset sorted from them (not recorded which). The receptors originated from an adult woman who had mild COVID-19 (a few samples of this study predate the infection). Cell type and time point are not known.

This clonotype occurred a few times. DNA for the CDR3: TGTGCCAGCAGTGAGGCGGGAAGCTCCTACAATGAGCAGTTCTTC. Protein product: CASSEAGSSYNEQFF. The J gene is TRBJ2-1, the V gene TRBV2; D possibly corresponds to TRBD2 (6 bases). CDR3 length: 15 residues. CDR1 and CDR2 from the germline V gene are SNHLY and FYNNEI. The V gene lost 3 bases and the J gene lost 0 bases, with 9 bases spanning the gap. Filled out from reference TRBV2 and TRBJ2-1, the complete variable domain reads EPEVTQTPSHQVTQMGQEVILRCVPISNHLYFYWYRQILGQKVEFLVSFYNNEISEKSEIFDDQFSVERPDGSNFTLKIRSTKLEDSAMYFCASSEAGSSYNEQFFGPGTRLTVL.

The chain has TRBV20-1 and TRBJ1-1; D call uncertain. The V gene's germline CDR1 is DFQATT and CDR2 SNEGSKA (reference sequence). V was shortened by 5 bases and J by 0 bases, with 7 bases between the two germline ends. The CDR3 covers 12 residues. DNA for the CDR3: TGCAGTGCTCTGGAGATGAACACTGAAGCTTTCTTT. The encoded protein is CSALEMNTEAFF.